This T cell receptor (beta chain) was captured by sequencing in a study of technical replicates of blood from several donors. Libraries were prepared by immunoSEQ multiplex PCR; TCRdb keeps only in-frame clonotypes and omits some of them. Of 15,000 to 18,000 clones in the sample, 80% to 90% are singletons; the top ten hold around an eighth. This CDR3 has 15 residues. Germline CDR1 reads MNHNS; CDR2 reads SASEGT. V shed 6 bases, J shed 4 bases, and the junction held 12 bases outside the gene matches. The sequenced sample consisted of PBMCs. The chain carries TRBV6-1 and TRBJ2-7; 7 nucleotides match TRBD2. This sequence originates from a human donor in good health. CDR3 sequence: CASRADTSENYEQYF. The CDR3 DNA is TGTGCCAGCAGAGCCGACACTAGCGAAAATTACGAGCAGTACTTC.